A selection of T cell receptor beta chains follows, all from one sample in a study of blood T cell repertoires in COVID-19. Data came from immunoSEQ multiplex PCR; TCRdb stores just in-frame clones and leaves some out. The table lists some 150,000 clones, approximately 81% of them singletons. Specimen: peripheral blood. The source is a woman in her sixties or seventies with COVID-19, enrolled during active disease. Each CDR3 is given with its conserved first and last residue. The D gene is left open where the match is weak. The size of a clone is reported for some rows only, either as once, few or many, or as a class for expanded clones.

TRBD1	TRBV28	few	TRBJ1-3	CASSLLTGLHDSNSGNTIYF	TGTGCCAGCAGTCTACTGACAGGGTTACATGATTCCAACTCTGGAAACACCATATATTTT
TRBD2	TRBV29-1	NA	TRBJ2-7	CSVRGGFSYEQYF	TGCAGCGTTCGGGGGGGATTCTCGTACGAGCAGTACTTC
NA	TRBV2	NA	TRBJ1-2	CASTVQGDGYTF	TGTGCCAGCACTGTACAGGGTGATGGCTACACCTTC
NA	TRBV5-1	NA	TRBJ1-2	CASSLAYRTYGYTF	TGCGCCAGCAGCTTGGCCTATAGAACCTATGGCTACACCTTC
NA	TRBV28	NA	TRBJ2-1	CASRGAAEETNEQFF	TGTGCCAGCAGGGGAGCAGCGGAAGAAACCAATGAGCAGTTCTTC
NA	TRBV6-5	few	TRBJ1-2	CATHPTGRRYGYTF	TGTGCCACCCATCCTACTGGAAGGAGATATGGCTACACCTTC
NA	TRBV7-9	NA	TRBJ1-1	CASVQRGTEAFF	TGTGCCAGCGTACAGCGGGGGACTGAAGCTTTCTTT
NA	TRBV14	NA	TRBJ2-5	CASSQEVPGLETQYF	TGTGCCAGCAGCCAAGAGGTCCCAGGGCTAGAGACCCAGTACTTC
TRBD2	TRBV10-2	NA	TRBJ2-1	CASRGLGGGSNEQFF	TGCGCCAGCAGGGGGCTAGGCGGGGGATCCAATGAGCAGTTCTTC
TRBD1	TRBV6-5	NA	TRBJ2-5	CASSYSGQGAETQYF	TGTGCCAGCAGTTACTCGGGGCAGGGGGCTGAGACCCAGTACTTC
TRBD1	TRBV6-5	NA	TRBJ1-2	CASSYSDRGRNGYTF	TGTGCCAGCAGTTACTCCGACAGGGGGCGCAATGGCTACACCTTC
NA	TRBV28	NA	TRBJ2-4	CASSLSFGEPDLAKNIQYF	TGTGCCAGCAGTTTATCGTTTGGGGAGCCAGACCTAGCCAAAAACATTCAGTACTTC